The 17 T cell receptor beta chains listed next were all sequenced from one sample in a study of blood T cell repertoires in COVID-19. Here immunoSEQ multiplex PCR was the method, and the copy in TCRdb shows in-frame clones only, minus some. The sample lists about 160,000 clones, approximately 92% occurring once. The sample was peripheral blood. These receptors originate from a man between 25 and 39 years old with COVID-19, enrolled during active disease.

CDR3 residues: CASSPRGVRTGELFF. The CDR3 DNA follows: TGTGCCAGCAGCCCCCGCGGGGTGCGAACCGGGGAGCTGTTTTTT. The V and J genes are TRBV5-6 and TRBJ2-2; tentatively, D is TRBD2 (6 bases). The germline V gene has CDR1 SGHDT and CDR2 YYEEEE. V lost 4 bases and J lost 5, with 15 bases in between. The CDR3 spans 15 residues.

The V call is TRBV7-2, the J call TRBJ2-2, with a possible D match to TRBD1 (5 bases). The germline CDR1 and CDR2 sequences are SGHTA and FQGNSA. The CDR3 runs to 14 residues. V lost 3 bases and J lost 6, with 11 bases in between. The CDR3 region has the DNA TGTGCCAGCAGCTTTAGGCAGGGCGCCGGGGAGCTGTTTTTT. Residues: CASSFRQGAGELFF. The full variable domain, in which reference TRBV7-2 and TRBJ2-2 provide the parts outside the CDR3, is GAGVSQSPSNKVTEKGKDVELRCDPISGHTALYWYRQSLGQGLEFLIYFQGNSAPDKSGLPSDRFSAERTGGSVSTLTIQRTQQEDSAVYLCASSFRQGAGELFFGEGSRLTVL.

CDR3 amino acids: CASSQGVQTSNQPQHF. In nucleotides, the CDR3 is TGTGCCAGCAGCCAAGGAGTACAGACTAGCAATCAGCCCCAGCATTTT. This chain uses TRBV4-2 with TRBJ1-5; D not certain. V was trimmed by 1 base and J by 0 bases, leaving 10 bases between them. This CDR3 comprises 16 residues. Germline CDR1 and CDR2: LGHNA and YNFKEQ.

DNA for the CDR3: TGTGCCAGCAGTTTAGCGGGGGGGCTAGAGACCCAGTACTTC. Residues: CASSLAGGLETQYF. The chain is built from TRBV6-5 and TRBJ2-5, with TRBD2 identical over 11 bases. The CDR3 sequence is 14 residues long. Trimming took 4 bases from V and 4 from J; bases not matched to a gene: 2. Germline V lookup: CDR1 MNHEY, CDR2 SVGAGI.

The CDR3 protein is CASSLQGLGGYTF. The CDR3 coding sequence is TGTGCCAGCAGTTTACAGGGGTTGGGGGGCTACACCTTC. V and J are TRBV28 and TRBJ1-2, with D perhaps TRBD1 (6 bases). The CDR3 sequence is 13 residues long. Between the trimmed V and J ends, which lost 2 bases and 8 bases, there was a span of 12 bases. Germline CDR1 MDHEN, CDR2 SYDVKM.

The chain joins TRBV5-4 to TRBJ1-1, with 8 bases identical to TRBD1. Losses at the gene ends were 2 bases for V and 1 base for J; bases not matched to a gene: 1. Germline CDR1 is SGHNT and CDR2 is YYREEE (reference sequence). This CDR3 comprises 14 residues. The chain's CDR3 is CASSFQGANTEAFF. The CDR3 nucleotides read TGTGCCAGCAGCTTCCAGGGGGCGAACACTGAAGCTTTCTTT.

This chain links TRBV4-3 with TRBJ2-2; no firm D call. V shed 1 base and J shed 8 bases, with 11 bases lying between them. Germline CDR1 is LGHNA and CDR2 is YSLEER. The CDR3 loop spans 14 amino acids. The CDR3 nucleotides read TGCGCCAGCAGCCAAGGTACAGCCTCGGGGGAGCTGTTTTTT. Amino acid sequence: CASSQGTASGELFF.

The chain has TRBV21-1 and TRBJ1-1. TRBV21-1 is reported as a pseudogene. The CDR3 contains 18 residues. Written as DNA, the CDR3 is TGTGCCAGCAGTGAATGGAGGCCCACGGTAATAATGAACACTGAAGCTTTCTTT. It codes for CASSEWRPTVIMNTEAFF.

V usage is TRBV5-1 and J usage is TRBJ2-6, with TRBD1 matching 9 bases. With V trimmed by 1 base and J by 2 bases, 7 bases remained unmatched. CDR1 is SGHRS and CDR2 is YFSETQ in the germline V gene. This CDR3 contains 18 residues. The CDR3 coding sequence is TGCGCCAGCAGCTTGATGCCACAGGGGGCAGCTGGGGCCAACGTCCTGACTTTC. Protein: CASSLMPQGAAGANVLTF. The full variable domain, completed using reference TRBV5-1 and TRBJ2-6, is KAGVTQTPRYLIKTRGQQVTLSCSPISGHRSVSWYQQTPGQGLQFLFEYFSETQRNKGNFPGRFSGRQFSNSRSEMNVSTLELGDSALYLCASSLMPQGAAGANVLTFGAGSRLTVL.

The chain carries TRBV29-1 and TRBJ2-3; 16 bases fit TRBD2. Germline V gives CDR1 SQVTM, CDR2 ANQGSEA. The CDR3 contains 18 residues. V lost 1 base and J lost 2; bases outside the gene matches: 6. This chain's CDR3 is CSVEAPGTSGRATDTQYF. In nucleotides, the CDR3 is TGCAGCGTTGAAGCACCTGGGACTAGCGGGAGGGCCACAGATACGCAGTATTTT.

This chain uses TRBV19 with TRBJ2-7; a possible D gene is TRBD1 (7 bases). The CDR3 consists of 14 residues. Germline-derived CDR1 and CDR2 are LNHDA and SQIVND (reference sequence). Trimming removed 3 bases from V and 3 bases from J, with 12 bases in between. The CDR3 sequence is CASSIGGQIYEQYF. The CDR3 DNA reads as TGTGCCAGTAGTATCGGGGGACAGATCTACGAGCAGTACTTC.

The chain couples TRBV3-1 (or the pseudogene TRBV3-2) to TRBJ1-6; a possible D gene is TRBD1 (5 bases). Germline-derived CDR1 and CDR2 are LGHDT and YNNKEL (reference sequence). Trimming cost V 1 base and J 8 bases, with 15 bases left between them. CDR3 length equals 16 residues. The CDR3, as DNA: TGTGCCAGCAGCCAAGGGTGGCAGGGATTTGATTCACCCCTCCACTTT. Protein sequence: CASSQGWQGFDSPLHF.

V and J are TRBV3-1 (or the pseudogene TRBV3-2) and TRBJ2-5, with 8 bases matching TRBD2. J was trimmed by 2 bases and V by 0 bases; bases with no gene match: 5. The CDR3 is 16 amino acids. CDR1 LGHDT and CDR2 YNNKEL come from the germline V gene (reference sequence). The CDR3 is CASSQDRPGGQETQYF. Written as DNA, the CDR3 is TGTGCCAGCAGCCAAGATAGGCCGGGGGGGCAAGAGACCCAGTACTTC.

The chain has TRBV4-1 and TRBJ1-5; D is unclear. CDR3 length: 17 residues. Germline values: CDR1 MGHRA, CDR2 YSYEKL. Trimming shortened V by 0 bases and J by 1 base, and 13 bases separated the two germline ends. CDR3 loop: CASSQEGLSVSNQPQHF. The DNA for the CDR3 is TGCGCCAGCAGCCAAGAAGGACTTTCGGTAAGCAATCAGCCCCAGCATTTT.

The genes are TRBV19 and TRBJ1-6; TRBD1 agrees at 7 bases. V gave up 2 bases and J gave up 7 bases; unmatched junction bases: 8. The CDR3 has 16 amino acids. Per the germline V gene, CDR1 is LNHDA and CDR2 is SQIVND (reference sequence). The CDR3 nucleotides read TGTGCCAGTAGTATACTCGTGGGGACAGTGAATTCACCCCTCCACTTT. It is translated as CASSILVGTVNSPLHF.

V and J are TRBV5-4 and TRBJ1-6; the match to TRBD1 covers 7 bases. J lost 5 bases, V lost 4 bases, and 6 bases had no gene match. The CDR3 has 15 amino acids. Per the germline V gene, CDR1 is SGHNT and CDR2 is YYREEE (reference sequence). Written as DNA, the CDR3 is TGTGCCAGCAGCAGCCGACAGGGCAATAATTCACCCCTCCACTTT. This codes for CASSSRQGNNSPLHF.

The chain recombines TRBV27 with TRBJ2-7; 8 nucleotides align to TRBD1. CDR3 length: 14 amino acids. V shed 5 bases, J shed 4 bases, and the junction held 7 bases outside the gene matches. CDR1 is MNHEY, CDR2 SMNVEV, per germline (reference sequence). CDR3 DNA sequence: TGTGCCAGCAGTATCCGGACAGGGCAATACGAGCAGTACTTC. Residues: CASSIRTGQYEQYF.